Each of the 20 T cell receptor beta chains below was sequenced from the same sample in a study of cytomegalovirus exposure and HLA in healthy donors. This PCR relied on a set of 60 Vbeta primers and 13 Jbeta primers. The protocol was immunoSEQ multiplex PCR, while the TCRdb copy is restricted to in-frame clones and leaves out a portion. Counted here are roughly 170,000 clones, under 90% occurring once; the ten biggest clones make up 1.5%. Input material: PBMCs. The receptors were sampled from a male donor in good health and CMV-seronegative.

This rearrangement joins TRBV5-1 to TRBJ2-3; tentative D call: TRBD2 (5 bases). Trimming stripped 5 bases from V and 3 bases from J, with 10 bases between. Germline CDR1 SGHRS, CDR2 YFSETQ. The CDR3 has 13 residues. The CDR3 DNA is TGCGCCAGCAGGGAAACTAGTACAGATACGCAGTATTTT. Translation: CASRETSTDTQYF.

The chain recombines TRBV5-1 with TRBJ2-7; no reliable D call. This CDR3 is built from 14 residues. In germline, CDR1 is SGHRS, CDR2 YFSETQ. Trimming took off 0 bases at V and 6 bases at J, with 13 bases between the two ends. The CDR3 bases are TGCGCCAGCAGCTTGGACCCGGTACCCTCCGAGCAGTACTTC. Translated: CASSLDPVPSEQYF.

The J gene is TRBJ2-2, the V gene TRBV9; D ambiguous. V was clipped by 2 bases and J by 4 bases, with 3 bases between them. The CDR3 extends over 12 amino acids. CDR1 and CDR2 from the germline V gene are SGDLS and YYNGEE. CDR3 region: CASSVGTGELFF. CDR3 sequence (DNA): TGTGCCAGCAGCGTCGGCACCGGGGAGCTGTTTTTT.

J is TRBJ2-1 and V is TRBV12-2; the DNA was not used to check the table's D call, TRBD1. TRBV12-2 is noted as a pseudogene. The CDR3 length is 17 residues. CDR3 amino acids: CASRLSFPTGPVNEQFF. In nucleotides, the CDR3 is TGTGCAAGTCGCTTGTCTTTCCCGACAGGGCCGGTTAATGAGCAGTTCTTC.

A single count supports this clone. V usage is TRBV6-5 and J usage is TRBJ2-3; D is undetermined. Germline V gives CDR1 MNHEY, CDR2 SVGAGI. The V end lost 0 bases, the J end lost 4 bases, and 5 bases lay between the germline ends. This CDR3 contains 13 residues. The CDR3 nucleotides read TGTGCCAGCAGTTACTCGGAGTCAGATACGCAGTATTTT. Its protein is CASSYSESDTQYF.

The chain recombines TRBV25-1 with TRBJ2-5; TRBD1 matches 8 bases. V lost 4 bases to trimming and J lost 5 bases; unmatched junction nucleotides: 6. Per germline, CDR1 MGHDK and CDR2 SYGVNS. CDR3 length: 14 amino acids. The CDR3 spells CASSGIGQGETQYF. In DNA, the CDR3 is TGTGCCAGCAGTGGCATCGGACAGGGTGAGACCCAGTACTTC.

In its sample, this clone was seen once. This chain joins TRBV6-4 and TRBJ2-3; D is possibly TRBD2 (6 bases). V lost 0 bases to trimming and J lost 0 bases, with 10 bases between them. This CDR3 has 16 amino acids. Per the germline V gene, CDR1 is MRHNA and CDR2 is SNTAGT. This chain's CDR3 is CASSDSAGPSTDTQYF. In DNA form, the CDR3 reads TGTGCCAGCAGTGACTCCGCGGGGCCTAGCACAGATACGCAGTATTTT.

CDR3 region: CASSPRSSAGKTGELFF. DNA of the CDR3: TGTGCCAGTTCACCAAGGTCGTCAGCGGGGAAGACCGGGGAGCTGTTTTTT. The V gene is TRBV14, the J gene TRBJ2-2, with 7 bases identical to TRBD2. Germline loops: CDR1 SGHDN, CDR2 FVKESK. This CDR3 region has 17 residues. The V and J ends lost 9 bases and 5 bases, in that order; junction bases with no gene match: 18.

This chain uses TRBV28 with TRBJ2-7, with TRBD2 matching 9 bases. Germline values: CDR1 MDHEN, CDR2 SYDVKM. Germline trimming cut 7 bases from V and 3 bases from J; bases unmatched to any gene: 13. This CDR3 spans 16 amino acids. For the CDR3, the DNA is TGTGCCAGCAAAGGGGGACAACTAGCGGGCCTCTACGAGCAGTACTTC. This codes for CASKGGQLAGLYEQYF.

This chain connects TRBV4-1 to TRBJ2-7, with TRBD2 matching over 12 bases. Germline lookup yields CDR1 MGHRA and CDR2 YSYEKL. After removal of 4 bases from V and 4 bases from J, the junction contained 14 bases not matched to a gene. This CDR3 spans 18 amino acids. The CDR3 bases are TGCGCCAGCAGCCCGACCCCTCTAGCGGGAGGGCCTGTGTACGAGCAGTACTTC. It specifies CASSPTPLAGGPVYEQYF.

This clone was counted a single time. The chain employs TRBV6-1 and TRBJ2-6, with D unclear. CDR1 and CDR2 (germline): MNHNS, SASEGT. V was cut by 2 bases and J by 0 bases, with 11 bases left in between. The CDR3 spans 17 residues. The CDR3 region has the DNA TGTGCCAGCAGTGAAATCGTCCTAAGCTCTGGGGCCAACGTCCTGACTTTC. The encoded protein is CASSEIVLSSGANVLTF.

The chain is built from TRBV19 and TRBJ1-2; a weak D match, TRBD1 (6 bases). Germline values: CDR1 LNHDA, CDR2 SQIVND (reference sequence). This CDR3 is built from 12 residues. V lost 1 base to trimming and J lost 8 bases, with 8 bases between them. CDR3 protein: CASSIGGGGYTF. The CDR3 DNA is TGTGCCAGTAGTATAGGTGGGGGCGGCTACACCTTC.

The chain couples TRBV9 to TRBJ2-2; D perhaps matches TRBD1 (6 bases). The V gene lost 6 bases and the J gene lost 7 bases, with 16 bases spanning the gap. The CDR3 contains 14 residues. Germline values: CDR1 SGDLS, CDR2 YYNGEE. The CDR3 nucleotides are TGTGCCAGCACAAAAGAACAGGGAATCGGGGAGCTGTTTTTT. It yields the protein CASTKEQGIGELFF.

This rearrangement joins TRBV2 to TRBJ2-1; D gene ambiguous. The V and J ends lost 6 bases and 4 bases respectively, with 10 bases between them. Germline V lookup: CDR1 SNHLY, CDR2 FYNNEI. CDR3 length: 13 amino acids. The CDR3 sequence is CASRVRWYNEQFF. CDR3 in DNA: TGTGCCAGCAGGGTTAGATGGTACAATGAGCAGTTCTTC.

This rearrangement joins TRBV7-3 to TRBJ1-2; 7 bases map to TRBD1. In germline, CDR1 is SGHTA, CDR2 FQGTGA. This CDR3 comprises 15 residues. J was trimmed by 4 bases and V by 5 bases; bases with no gene match: 10. CDR3: CASSPSVGTVYGYTF. For the CDR3, the DNA is TGTGCCAGCAGCCCATCAGTTGGGACAGTCTATGGCTACACCTTC.

The DNA of the CDR3 is TGTGCCAGCTCACCAGCCACACCAGAGACCCAGTACTTC. Translation: CASSPATPETQYF. This chain joins TRBV18 and TRBJ2-5, with D unresolved. The V end lost 2 bases, the J end lost 4 bases, and 8 bases lay between the germline ends. The CDR3 loop spans 13 amino acids. Per the germline V gene, CDR1 is KGHSH and CDR2 is LQKENI.

This sequence joins TRBV9 and TRBJ1-6, with D possibly matching TRBD1 (5 bases). This CDR3 has 17 residues. Looked up from germline, CDR1 is SGDLS and CDR2 is YYNGEE. The V end was cut by 1 base, the J end by 8 bases, with 19 bases between. The CDR3 bases are TGTGCCAGCAGCGTAAGCGTGGAGGGGAGTGGAGATTCACCCCTCCACTTT. Translating gives CASSVSVEGSGDSPLHF. The full variable domain, its missing parts supplied by reference TRBV9 and TRBJ1-6, is DSGVTQTPKHLITATGQRVTLRCSPRSGDLSVYWYQQSLDQGLQFLIQYYNGEERAKGNILERFSAQQFPDLHSELNLSSLELGDSALYFCASSVSVEGSGDSPLHFGNGTRLTVT.

The chain links TRBV6-1 to TRBJ2-1; TRBD2 matches 8 bases. Germline-derived CDR1 and CDR2 are MNHNS and SASEGT. The CDR3 consists of 16 residues. V lost 1 base and J lost 0; bases outside the gene matches: 2. The CDR3 reads CASSEGAGGSYNEQFF. The DNA for the CDR3 is TGTGCCAGCAGTGAAGGGGCGGGGGGCTCCTACAATGAGCAGTTCTTC.

The chain is built from TRBV7-6 and TRBJ2-5, with 14 bases identical to TRBD2. The tail of the sequence fits TRBJ2-7 better, so the J call may be wrong. The CDR3 contains 19 residues. Germline CDR1 SGHVS, CDR2 FNYEAQ. CDR3 nucleotide sequence: TGTGCCAGCAGCTTGATTAAGACTAGCGGGGGGGCCGTCTCCTACGAGCAGTACTTC. Amino acid sequence: CASSLIKTSGGAVSYEQYF.

This rearrangement joins TRBV7-9 to TRBJ2-5, with 7 bases aligning to TRBD2. The DNA end lines up better with TRBJ2-7; the J call may be wrong. The CDR3 has 14 residues. CDR1 SEHNR and CDR2 FQNEAQ come from the germline V gene (reference sequence). CDR3 nucleotides: TGTGCCAGCAGCTTAGGCGGGGGATCCTACGAGCAGTACTTC. It specifies CASSLGGGSYEQYF.